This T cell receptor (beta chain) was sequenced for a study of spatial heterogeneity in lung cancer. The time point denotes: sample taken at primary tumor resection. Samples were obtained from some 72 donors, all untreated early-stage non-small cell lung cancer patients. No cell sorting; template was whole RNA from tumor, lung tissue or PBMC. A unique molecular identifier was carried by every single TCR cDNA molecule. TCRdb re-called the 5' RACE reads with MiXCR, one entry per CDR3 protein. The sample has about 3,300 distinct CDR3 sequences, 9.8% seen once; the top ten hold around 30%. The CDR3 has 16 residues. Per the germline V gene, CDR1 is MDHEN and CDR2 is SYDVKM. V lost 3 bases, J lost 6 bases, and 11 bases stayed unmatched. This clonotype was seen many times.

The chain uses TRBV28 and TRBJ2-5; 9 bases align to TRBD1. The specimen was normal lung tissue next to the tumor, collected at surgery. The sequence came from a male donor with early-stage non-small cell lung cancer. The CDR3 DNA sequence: TGTGCCAGCAGTTTGTTGGGACAGGGAAAGAGGCAGACCCAGTACTTC. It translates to CASSLLGQGKRQTQYF. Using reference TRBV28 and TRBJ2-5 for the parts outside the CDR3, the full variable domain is DVKVTQSSRYLVKRTGEKVFLECVQDMDHENMFWYRQDPGLGLRLIYFSYDVKMKEKGDIPEGYSVSREKKERFSLILESASTNQTSMYLCASSLLGQGKRQTQYFGPGTRLLVL.